The clone carrying this T cell receptor beta chain was observed many times. Its antigen is not identified. Time point given: sample taken at primary tumor resection. Untreated early-stage non-small cell lung cancer patients, fewer than 85 in total, were the donors. No cells were sorted before sequencing. The whole RNA sequenced was extracted from tumor, nontumor lung or frozen PBMC. This sample was included in a study of spatial heterogeneity in lung cancer. Carried by each TCR cDNA molecule was a unique molecular identifier. MiXCR, applied by TCRdb to the 5' RACE reads, yields one record per CDR3 protein. Of about 100,000 distinct CDR3 sequences in the sample, under 4.5% were seen once. The germline V gene encodes CDR1 MNHEY and CDR2 SVGEGT. With 1 base removed from V and 2 bases from J, the gap between germline ends came to 12 bases. The CDR3 length is 15 residues. Study-wide findings and caveats: Coverage of tumor T cells, an estimated figure, was 5.5% to 8.5% for alpha and approximately 12% for beta chains. It was found that expanded intratumoral alpha and beta TCR counts tracked tumor mutation counts.

Sample: lung tumor tissue, taken at surgery. The chain uses TRBV6-2 or TRBV6-3 and TRBJ2-7; tentatively, D is TRBD1 (6 bases). The origin of this receptor is a male donor with early-stage non-small cell lung cancer. The chain's CDR3 is CASSYLQGDAYEQYF. DNA for the CDR3: TGTGCCAGCAGTTACTTACAGGGTGATGCCTACGAGCAGTACTTC.